This T cell receptor (beta chain) was retrieved from a study of T cell repertoires in cytomegalovirus infection. Study details: From public TCR beta signatures came an indication of both CMV infection and matching HLA type.

Findings of the study overall: Ex vivo responses were dominated by HLA-C-restricted CMV-specific TCR beta clonotypes. Cumulative public TCR beta family frequency identified CMV carriers with the relevant HLA.

This clonotype was seen a few times. Its antigen is currently unknown. TCRdb ran MiXCR on the reads and lists one entry per CDR3 protein. Among a few hundred thousand distinct CDR3 sequences listed, more than 8% were seen once. After removal of 5 bases from V and 8 bases from J, the junction contained 11 bases not matched to a gene. CDR3 length: 15 amino acids. The sequenced material came from PBMCs. The sequence was obtained from a human donor in good health (CMV status not recorded). Some clones in this sample may be carry-over from other donors' samples. The rearrangement joins TRBV12-3 or TRBV12-4 to TRBJ2-1; TRBD2 matches at 8 bases. CDR3 coding DNA: TGTGCCAGCAGTCTTGGGACTAGTGTAGAGTATGAGCAGTTCTTC. It encodes CASSLGTSVEYEQFF.